These 8 T cell receptor beta chains originate from one sample sequenced in a study of shared clonotypes between healthy human individuals. Here immunoSEQ multiplex PCR was the method, and the copy in TCRdb shows in-frame clones only, minus some. The sample lists about 2.4 million clones, approximately 93% occurring once. Sequencing used naive CD4+ T cells from PBMCs. This sample's subset: CD45RA+ positively selected. Receptors were obtained from a man aged 18 to 30 in good health. Some clones in this sample may be carry-over from other donors' samples.

This clone is a singleton in its sample. The chain is built from TRBV27 and TRBJ2-3; 11 bases map to TRBD2. The CDR3 has 16 amino acids. The V gene end was trimmed by 4 bases and the J gene end by 5 bases; junction bases not matched to a gene: 8. Germline loops: CDR1 MNHEY, CDR2 SMNVEV (reference sequence). The CDR3 region is CASSSRPGTSGDTQYF. DNA of the CDR3: TGTGCCAGCAGTTCGCGTCCCGGGACTAGCGGAGATACGCAGTATTTT.

This clone was recorded once. V gene TRBV4-1 combines with J gene TRBJ2-7; D might be TRBD1 (6 bases). In germline, CDR1 is MGHRA, CDR2 YSYEKL. CDR3 length equals 16 residues. Between the trimmed V and J ends, which lost 2 bases and 4 bases, there was a span of 18 bases. Written as DNA, the CDR3 is TGCGCCAGCAGCCAATCTCGGGTGACAGGAAGATACGAGCAGTACTTC. Protein sequence: CASSQSRVTGRYEQYF.

V gene TRBV30 combines with J gene TRBJ1-2, with TRBD1 as a possible D gene (5 bases). The V and J ends lost 8 bases and 2 bases respectively, with 15 bases between them. Germline V gene sequence: CDR1 GTSNPN, CDR2 SVGIG (reference sequence). There are 13 residues in the CDR3. This CDR3 reads CAGGVGLNYGYTF. The CDR3 bases are TGTGCCGGGGGGGTAGGGTTAAACTATGGCTACACCTTC. Supplemented by reference TRBV30 and TRBJ1-2, the full variable domain reads SQTIHQWPATLVQPVGSPLSLECTVEGTSNPNLYWYRQAAGRGLQLLFYSVGIGQISSEVPQNLSASRPQDRQFILSSKKLLLSDSGFYLCAGGVGLNYGYTFGSGTRLTVV.

This chain uses TRBV7-8 with TRBJ2-5; unclear D gene. The germline V gene has CDR1 SGHVS and CDR2 FQNEAQ. This CDR3 contains 13 residues. The V end lost 2 bases, the J end lost 4 bases, and 8 bases lay between the germline ends. DNA of the CDR3: TGTGCCAGCAGCTTACTTCTTGGAGAGACCCAGTACTTC. Protein: CASSLLLGETQYF.

The chain couples TRBV29-1 to TRBJ2-1, with D perhaps matching TRBD1 or TRBD2 (6 bases each). Germline loops: CDR1 SQVTM, CDR2 ANQGSEA. The length of the CDR3 is 14 residues. CDR3: CGGQEGLTYNEQFF. The CDR3 nucleotides read TGCGGGGGGCAGGAGGGTCTCACCTACAATGAGCAGTTCTTC.

For this clone: Other DNA sequences in this specimen translate into the identical CDR3. The chain carries TRBV28 and TRBJ2-3; D is unclear. CDR3 size: 12 residues. Per the germline V gene, CDR1 is MDHEN and CDR2 is SYDVKM. V gave up 5 bases and J gave up 0 bases, with 3 bases separating them. The DNA of the CDR3 is TGTGCCAGCAGTCCGAGCACAGATACGCAGTATTTT. Its translation: CASSPSTDTQYF.

V and J are TRBV20-1 and TRBJ1-1; 7 bases map to TRBD1. CDR3 length equals 11 residues. CDR1 and CDR2 (germline): DFQATT, SNEGSKA (reference sequence). Trimming removed 5 bases from V and 10 bases from J; junction bases left unmatched: 7. CDR3 region: CSAHRGRIAFF. The CDR3, as DNA: TGCAGTGCTCACAGGGGCAGGATAGCTTTCTTT.

This chain uses TRBV15 with TRBJ2-3; tentative D call: TRBD1 (5 bases). The germline CDR1 and CDR2 sequences are LNHNV and YYDKDF (reference sequence). V was trimmed by 0 bases and J by 1 base, leaving 8 bases between them. This CDR3 is 15 amino acids long. CDR3 in DNA: TGTGCCACCAGCAGAGATCCCAGGGGCACAGATACGCAGTATTTT. It is translated as CATSRDPRGTDTQYF. Full variable domain (remainder filled in from reference TRBV15 and TRBJ2-3): DAMVIQNPRYQVTQFGKPVTLSCSQTLNHNVMYWYQQKSSQAPKLLFHYYDKDFNNEADTPDNFQSRRPNTSFCFLDIRSPGLGDTAMYLCATSRDPRGTDTQYFGPGTRLTVL.